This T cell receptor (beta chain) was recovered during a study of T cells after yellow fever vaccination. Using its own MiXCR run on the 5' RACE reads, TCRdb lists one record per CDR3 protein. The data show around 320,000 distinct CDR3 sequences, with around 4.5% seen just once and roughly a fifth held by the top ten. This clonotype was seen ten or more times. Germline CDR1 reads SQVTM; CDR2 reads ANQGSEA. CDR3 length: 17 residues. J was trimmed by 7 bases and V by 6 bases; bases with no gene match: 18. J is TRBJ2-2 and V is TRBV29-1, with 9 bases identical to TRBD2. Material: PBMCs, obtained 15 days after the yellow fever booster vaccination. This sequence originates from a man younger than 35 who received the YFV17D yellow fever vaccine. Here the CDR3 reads CSVPSSPVAGVRGELFF. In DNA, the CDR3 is TGCAGCGTCCCCTCCTCGCCGGTAGCGGGGGTGCGCGGGGAGCTGTTTTTT.